The 25 T cell receptor beta chains in this list originate from one sample, sequenced in a study of early T cells in non-severe SARS-CoV-2 infection. TCRdb independently ran MiXCR on the 5' RACE reads; one entry per CDR3 protein. Among about 110,000 distinct CDR3 sequences listed, 8.5% to 14% were seen once. Sequencing was done on a sample of whole blood. The source of these receptors is an adult who was a healthcare worker with PCR-confirmed SARS-CoV-2 infection or an uninfected control (not recorded which).

The CDR3 loop is CSARDRGLYNEQFF. The DNA for the CDR3 is TGCAGTGCTAGAGATCGGGGTCTCTACAATGAGCAGTTCTTC. The chain employs TRBV20-1 and TRBJ2-1; TRBD2 is a possible D gene (5 bases). Germline V CDR1 and CDR2: DFQATT, SNEGSKA (reference sequence). This CDR3 has 14 amino acids. V was clipped by 0 bases and J by 3 bases, with 9 bases between them.

This clonotype was picked up a small number of times. The J gene is TRBJ2-7, the V gene TRBV29-1; D assignment may be TRBD1 or TRBD2 (5 bases each). CDR3 length equals 14 residues. The germline V and J ends were trimmed by 7 bases and 2 bases, with 18 bases remaining between them. Germline loops: CDR1 SQVTM, CDR2 ANQGSEA. The CDR3 reads CSASGTPSPYEQYF. CDR3 DNA sequence: TGCAGCGCTTCCGGGACGCCGAGCCCCTACGAGCAGTACTTC.

This clonotype was seen a single time. A much larger clone lies one base from this, so it may be a read error. This chain links TRBV5-8 with TRBJ2-5, with D tentatively TRBD2 (6 bases). The V gene's germline CDR1 is SGHTS and CDR2 YDEGEE. Trimming cost V 1 base and J 9 bases, with 13 bases left between them. The CDR3 is made up of 13 amino acids. The CDR3 nucleotides are TGTGCCAGCAGCTTGAGGCCGGGGGAGTCCCAGTACTTC. It specifies CASSLRPGESQYF.

This clonotype was seen ten or more times. CDR3 protein: CASSSPGQGANEQFF. DNA for the CDR3: TGTGCCAGCAGTTCTCCGGGACAGGGGGCGAATGAGCAGTTCTTC. The V gene is TRBV28, the J gene TRBJ2-1; 12 nucleotides line up with TRBD1. This CDR3 contains 15 residues. Germline-derived CDR1 and CDR2 are MDHEN and SYDVKM. Losses at the gene ends were 4 bases for V and 7 bases for J; bases not matched to a gene: 5.

This clonotype appeared many times. V and J are TRBV7-9 and TRBJ2-1, with D perhaps matching TRBD1 or TRBD2 (5 bases each). Germline V gene data show CDR1 as SEHNR and CDR2 as FQNEAQ (reference sequence). The CDR3 loop spans 15 amino acids. Trimming removed 0 bases from V and 11 bases from J, with 17 bases in between. The CDR3 region has the DNA TGTGCCAGCAGCTTAGCCAGGGACGTGACGGATCAGCAGTTCTTC. Protein: CASSLARDVTDQQFF.

The chain is built from TRBV12-3 or TRBV12-4 and TRBJ2-7; D is undetermined. Trimming took 5 bases from V and 2 from J, leaving 13 bases between them. The CDR3 length is 14 residues. CDR3: CASSQTPGPYEQYF. CDR3 sequence (DNA): TGTGCCAGCAGTCAAACCCCCGGCCCCTACGAGCAGTACTTC.

This clonotype was seen at least ten times. The chain combines TRBV5-1 with TRBJ2-3; D possibly corresponds to TRBD2 (7 bases). Trimming stripped 4 bases from V and 6 bases from J, with 24 bases between. Germline CDR1 SGHRS, CDR2 YFSETQ. There are 17 residues in the CDR3. The CDR3 loop reads CASSVDRPGLGRDTQYF. Written as DNA, the CDR3 is TGCGCCAGCAGCGTTGACAGGCCAGGACTAGGAAGGGATACGCAGTATTTT.

This clonotype turned up a few times. The rearrangement links TRBV28 to TRBJ2-1; D call uncertain. V gave up 1 base and J gave up 2 bases, with 12 bases separating them. The germline CDR1 and CDR2 sequences are MDHEN and SYDVKM. The CDR3 spans 16 residues. CDR3 coding DNA: TGTGCCAGCAGTTTATCCGGCCAGGTACCCTACAATGAGCAGTTCTTC. Translated: CASSLSGQVPYNEQFF. Combining the CDR3 with reference TRBV28 and TRBJ2-1 gives the whole variable domain DVKVTQSSRYLVKRTGEKVFLECVQDMDHENMFWYRQDPGLGLRLIYFSYDVKMKEKGDIPEGYSVSREKKERFSLILESASTNQTSMYLCASSLSGQVPYNEQFFGPGTRLTVL.

This clonotype was observed a handful of times. V usage is TRBV2 and J usage is TRBJ2-4, with D hard to call. Germline V lookup: CDR1 SNHLY, CDR2 FYNNEI. Deletions cut 6 bases from V and 0 bases from J, with 9 bases between. The CDR3 consists of 14 residues. CDR3 DNA sequence: TGTGCCAGCAGAAGGGCCGGAGCCAAAAACATTCAGTACTTC. Its protein is CASRRAGAKNIQYF.

At least ten counts were recorded for this clonotype. The rearrangement uses TRBV4-3 and TRBJ1-2; D call uncertain. Trimming took 0 bases from V and 5 from J, leaving 13 bases between them. This CDR3 is 15 amino acids long. From germline, CDR1 is LGHNA and CDR2 YSLEER. The CDR3: CASSQDPGRWYGYTF. The CDR3 DNA reads TGCGCCAGCAGCCAAGATCCGGGCAGGTGGTATGGCTACACCTTC.

The rearrangement joins TRBV21-1 to TRBJ2-1; TRBD2, the table's D call, was not compared with the DNA. TRBV21-1 is marked as a pseudogene. The CDR3 contains 17 residues. CDR3 protein: CASSKKVTSGLADEQFF. The CDR3, as DNA: TGTGCCAGCAGCAAAAAAGTAACTAGCGGTCTTGCTGATGAGCAGTTCTTC.

As to this clonotype: A much bigger clone sits one base away, suggesting this may be a read error. The chain employs TRBV6-1 and TRBJ1-5; D is undetermined. This CDR3 region has 15 residues. From germline, CDR1 is MNHNS and CDR2 SASEGT. Trimming cost V 6 bases and J 6 bases, with 18 bases left between them. The CDR3 spells CASSSRIRNPQPQHF. The CDR3 nucleotides read TGTGCCAGCAGCTCACGGATTCGAAATCCTCAGCCCCAGCATTTT.

The table lists this clonotype with a few counts. This chain joins TRBV20-1 and TRBJ1-2, with D possibly being TRBD1 (5 bases). CDR3 size: 12 residues. The V end lost 3 bases, the J end lost 6 bases, and 11 bases lay between the germline ends. Per germline, CDR1 DFQATT and CDR2 SNEGSKA (reference sequence). The CDR3 here is CSARGRVDGYTF. CDR3 in DNA: TGCAGTGCTAGGGGCAGGGTAGATGGCTACACCTTC.

This clonotype was seen a handful of times. The V and J genes are TRBV6-5 and TRBJ2-7; D is ambiguous. The germline CDR1 and CDR2 sequences are MNHEY and SVGAGI. The CDR3 loop spans 17 amino acids. With 5 bases removed from V and 2 bases from J, the gap between germline ends came to 22 bases. CDR3 in DNA: TGTGCCAGCAGTCCCAATCGACCTAGGACGACCACCTACGAGCAGTACTTC. Protein product: CASSPNRPRTTTYEQYF.

This clonotype was detected a few times. The V call is TRBV6-5, the J call TRBJ2-3; 8 bases are shared with TRBD2. V was pared by 0 bases and J by 5 bases, with 7 bases of the junction left unmatched. Germline V gives CDR1 MNHEY, CDR2 SVGAGI. The CDR3 loop spans 16 amino acids. In DNA, the CDR3 is TGTGCCAGCAGTTACTCGAGTAGCGGGATCCGAGATACGCAGTATTTT. This sequence encodes CASSYSSSGIRDTQYF.

This clonotype has just a few counts. The genes are TRBV2 and TRBJ2-1, with 12 bases lining up with TRBD2. The CDR3 consists of 16 residues. The germline gives CDR1 SNHLY, CDR2 FYNNEI. V shed 2 bases and J 10 bases; nucleotides not matched to a gene: 9. CDR3 DNA sequence: TGTGCCAGCAGTGAAAGGCTAGCGGGAGGGCCGGGGGAGCAGTTCTTC. The encoded protein is CASSERLAGGPGEQFF.

At least ten counts were recorded for this clonotype. This chain uses TRBV29-1 with TRBJ2-1; 11 bases agree with TRBD2. V shed 2 bases, J shed 11 bases, and the junction held 2 bases outside the gene matches. This CDR3 has 12 residues. Germline CDR1 reads SQVTM; CDR2 reads ANQGSEA. DNA of the CDR3: TGCAGCGTTGAAACTAGCGGGAGTAAGCAGTTCTTC. The encoded protein is CSVETSGSKQFF.

This chain connects TRBV20-1 to TRBJ1-6, with 9 nucleotides matching TRBD1. The CDR3 covers 16 residues. CDR1 and CDR2 (germline): DFQATT, SNEGSKA (reference sequence). V lost 0 bases and J lost 7; bases outside the gene matches: 7. This CDR3 is CSARDSDRGENSPLHF. The CDR3 DNA reads as TGCAGTGCTAGAGATTCTGACAGGGGGGAGAATTCACCCCTCCACTTT.

This clonotype has a handful of counts. This chain connects TRBV6-2 or TRBV6-3 to TRBJ2-5; 10 nucleotides line up with TRBD2. Germline-derived CDR1 and CDR2 are MNHEY and SVGEGT. V was pared by 5 bases and J by 0 bases, with 6 bases of the junction left unmatched. The CDR3 covers 16 residues. CDR3 residues: CASSTWTSGNQETQYF. The CDR3 nucleotides are TGTGCCAGCAGTACATGGACTAGCGGAAACCAAGAGACCCAGTACTTC.

This clonotype was counted at least ten times. V and J are TRBV20-1 and TRBJ2-3, with D tentatively TRBD2 (5 bases). Trimming left V 3 bases short and J 0 bases short, with 7 bases between. Germline V gives CDR1 DFQATT, CDR2 SNEGSKA (reference sequence). The CDR3 has 13 residues. The CDR3 bases are TGCAGTGCTAGTCCGGGGAGCACAGATACGCAGTATTTT. Protein product: CSASPGSTDTQYF.

This clonotype was recorded many times. The chain employs TRBV3-1 and TRBJ2-6; the D gene is possibly TRBD1 (6 bases). Germline V gene data show CDR1 as LGHDT and CDR2 as YNNKEL (reference sequence). The CDR3 length is 16 residues. V dropped 0 bases and J dropped 4 bases, with 10 bases sitting between them. In DNA, the CDR3 is TGTGCCAGCAGCCAAGATAACAGGGCCGGGGCCAACGTCCTGACTTTC. Its protein product is CASSQDNRAGANVLTF.

There are a few counts of this clonotype. The chain is built from TRBV20-1 and TRBJ2-3, with 8 bases matching TRBD2. Trimming took 0 bases from V and 6 from J; bases not matched to a gene: 8. CDR3 length equals 15 residues. Germline V CDR1 and CDR2: DFQATT, SNEGSKA (reference sequence). The CDR3 DNA is TGCAGTGCTAGAGATCGGCGGGAGGTTCGCGATACGCAGTATTTT. Translation gives CSARDRREVRDTQYF.

The DNA for the CDR3 is TGTGCCAGCAGCACCGACCCCCATGGGGACACCGGGGAGCTGTTTTTT. It is translated as CASSTDPHGDTGELFF. This rearrangement joins TRBV5-5 to TRBJ2-2; D remains unclear. V dropped 4 bases and J dropped 3 bases, with 16 bases sitting between them. The CDR3 has 16 residues. Germline values: CDR1 SGHKS, CDR2 YYEKEE (reference sequence).

Many counts were recorded for this clonotype. CDR3 bases: TGTGCCAGCAGTCAACTACAGGGCCTCGGCACCGGGGAGCTGTTTTTT. It codes for CASSQLQGLGTGELFF. The chain joins TRBV12-3 or TRBV12-4 to TRBJ2-2, with D tentatively TRBD1 (6 bases). CDR3 length: 16 residues. V was clipped by 5 bases and J by 4 bases, with 17 bases between them.

Many counts were recorded for this clonotype. The chain employs TRBV20-1 and TRBJ2-1, with 8 bases matching TRBD2. The CDR3 loop spans 14 amino acids. The trim removed 4 bases at V and 8 bases at J, leaving 10 bases unmatched. Germline CDR1 and CDR2: DFQATT and SNEGSKA (reference sequence). CDR3 amino acids: CSAKSGTSGYEQFF. The CDR3 nucleotides read TGCAGTGCTAAAAGCGGGACTAGTGGGTATGAGCAGTTCTTC.